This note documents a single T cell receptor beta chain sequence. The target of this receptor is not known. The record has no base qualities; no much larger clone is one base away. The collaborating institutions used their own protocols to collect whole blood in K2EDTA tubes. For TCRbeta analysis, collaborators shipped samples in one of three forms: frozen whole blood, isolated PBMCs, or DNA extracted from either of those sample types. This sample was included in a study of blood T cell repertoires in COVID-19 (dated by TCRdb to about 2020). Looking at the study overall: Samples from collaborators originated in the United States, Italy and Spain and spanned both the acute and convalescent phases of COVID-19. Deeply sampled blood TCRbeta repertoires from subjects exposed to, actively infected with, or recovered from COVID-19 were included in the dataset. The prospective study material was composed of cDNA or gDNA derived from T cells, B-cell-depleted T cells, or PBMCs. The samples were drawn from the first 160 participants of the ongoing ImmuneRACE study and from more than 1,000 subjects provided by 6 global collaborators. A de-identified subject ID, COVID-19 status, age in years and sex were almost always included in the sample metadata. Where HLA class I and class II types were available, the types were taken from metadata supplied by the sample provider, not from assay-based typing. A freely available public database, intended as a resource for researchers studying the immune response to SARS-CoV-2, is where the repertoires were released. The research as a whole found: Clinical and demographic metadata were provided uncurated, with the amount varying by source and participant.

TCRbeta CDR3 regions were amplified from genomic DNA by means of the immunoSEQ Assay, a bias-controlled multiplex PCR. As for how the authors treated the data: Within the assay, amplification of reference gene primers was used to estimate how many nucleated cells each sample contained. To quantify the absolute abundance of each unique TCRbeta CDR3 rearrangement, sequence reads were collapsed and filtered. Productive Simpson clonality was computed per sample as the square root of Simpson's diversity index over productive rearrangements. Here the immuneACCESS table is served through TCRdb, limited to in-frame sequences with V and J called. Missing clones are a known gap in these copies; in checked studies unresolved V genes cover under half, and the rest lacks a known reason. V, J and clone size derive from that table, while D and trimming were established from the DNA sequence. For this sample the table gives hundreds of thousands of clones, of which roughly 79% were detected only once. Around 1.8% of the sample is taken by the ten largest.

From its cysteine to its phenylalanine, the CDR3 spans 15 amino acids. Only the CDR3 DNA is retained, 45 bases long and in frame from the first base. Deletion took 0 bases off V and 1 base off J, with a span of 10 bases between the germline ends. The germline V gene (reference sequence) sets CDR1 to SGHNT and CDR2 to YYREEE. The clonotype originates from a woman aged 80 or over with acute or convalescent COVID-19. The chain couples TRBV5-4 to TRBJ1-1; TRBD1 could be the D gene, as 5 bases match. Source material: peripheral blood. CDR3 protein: CASSLGGASNTEAFF. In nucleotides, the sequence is TGTGCCAGCAGCTTGGGCGGGGCTTCGAACACTGAAGCTTTCTTT. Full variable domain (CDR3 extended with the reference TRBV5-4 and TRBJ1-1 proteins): ETGVTQSPTHLIKTRGQQVTLRCSSQSGHNTVSWYQQALGQGPQFIFQYYREEENGRGNFPPRFSGLQFPNYSSELNVNALELDDSALYLCASSLGGASNTEAFFGQGTRLTVV.